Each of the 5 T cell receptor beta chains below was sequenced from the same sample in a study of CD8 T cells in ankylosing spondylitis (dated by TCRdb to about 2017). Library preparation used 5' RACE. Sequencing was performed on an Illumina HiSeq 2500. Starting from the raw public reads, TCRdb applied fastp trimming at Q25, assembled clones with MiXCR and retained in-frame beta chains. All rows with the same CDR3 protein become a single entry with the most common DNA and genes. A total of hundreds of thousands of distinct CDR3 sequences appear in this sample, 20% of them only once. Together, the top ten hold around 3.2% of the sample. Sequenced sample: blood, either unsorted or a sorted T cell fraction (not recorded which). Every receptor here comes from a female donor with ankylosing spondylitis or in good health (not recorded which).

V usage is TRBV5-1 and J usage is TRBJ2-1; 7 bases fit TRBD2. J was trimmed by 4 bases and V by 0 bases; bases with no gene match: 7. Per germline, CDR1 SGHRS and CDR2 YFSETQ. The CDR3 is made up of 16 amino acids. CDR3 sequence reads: CASSLEGRETYNEQFF. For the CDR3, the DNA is TGCGCCAGCAGCTTGGAAGGGCGGGAGACGTACAATGAGCAGTTCTTC.

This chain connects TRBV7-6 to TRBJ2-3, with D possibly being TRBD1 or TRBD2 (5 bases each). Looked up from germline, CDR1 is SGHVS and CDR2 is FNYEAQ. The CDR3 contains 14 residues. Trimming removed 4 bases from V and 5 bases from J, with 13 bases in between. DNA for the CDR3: TGTGCCAGCAGCTACGGGACCTCGGGAGATACGCAGTATTTT. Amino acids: CASSYGTSGDTQYF. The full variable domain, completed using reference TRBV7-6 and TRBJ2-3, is GAGVSQSPRYKVTKRGQDVALRCDPISGHVSLYWYRQALGQGPEFLTYFNYEAQQDKSGLPNDRFSAERPEGSISTLTIQRTEQRDSAMYRCASSYGTSGDTQYFGPGTRLTVL.

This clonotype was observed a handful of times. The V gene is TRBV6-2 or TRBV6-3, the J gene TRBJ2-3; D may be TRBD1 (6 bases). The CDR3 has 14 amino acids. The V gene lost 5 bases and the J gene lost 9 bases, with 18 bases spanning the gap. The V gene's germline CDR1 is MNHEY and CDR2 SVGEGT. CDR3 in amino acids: CASSRELGGDTQYF. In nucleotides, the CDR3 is TGTGCCAGCAGTCGTGAACTAGGGGGTGACACGCAGTATTTT.

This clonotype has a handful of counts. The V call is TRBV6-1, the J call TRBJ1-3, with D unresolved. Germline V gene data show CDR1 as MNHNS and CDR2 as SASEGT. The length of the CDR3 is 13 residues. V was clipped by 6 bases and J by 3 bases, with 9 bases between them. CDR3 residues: CASSGEVGNTIYF. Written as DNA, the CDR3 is TGTGCCAGCAGCGGGGAAGTTGGAAACACCATATATTTT.

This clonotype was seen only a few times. For the CDR3, the DNA is TGTGCCACCAGCAGAAACCGGGATACCCGGTACTTC. This translates into CATSRNRDTRYF. The chain couples TRBV15 to TRBJ2-7; perhaps TRBD2 as D (5 bases). Trimming took 2 bases from V and 12 from J, leaving 14 bases between them. Germline V lookup: CDR1 LNHNV, CDR2 YYDKDF (reference sequence). The CDR3 consists of 12 residues.